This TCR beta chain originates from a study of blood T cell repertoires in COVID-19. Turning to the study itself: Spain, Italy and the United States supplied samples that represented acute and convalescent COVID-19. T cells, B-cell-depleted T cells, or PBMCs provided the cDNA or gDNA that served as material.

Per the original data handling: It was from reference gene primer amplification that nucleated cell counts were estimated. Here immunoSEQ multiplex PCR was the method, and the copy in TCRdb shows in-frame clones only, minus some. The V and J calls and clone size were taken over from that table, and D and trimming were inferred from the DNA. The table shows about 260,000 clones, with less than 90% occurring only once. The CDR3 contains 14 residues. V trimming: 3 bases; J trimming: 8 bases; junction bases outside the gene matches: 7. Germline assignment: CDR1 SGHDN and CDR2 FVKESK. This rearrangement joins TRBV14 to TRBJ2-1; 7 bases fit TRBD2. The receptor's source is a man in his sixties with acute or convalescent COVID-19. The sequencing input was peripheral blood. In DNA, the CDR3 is TGTGCCAGCAGCCACCAGCGGGGAGGGGATGAGCAGTTCTTC. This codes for CASSHQRGGDEQFF.